These 12 T cell receptor beta chains originate from one sample sequenced in a study of molecular identifiers for immune sequencing clone quantification (dated by TCRdb to 2016 to 2019). Library construction relied on PCR. TCRdb lists the instrument as NextSeq 500. TCRdb itself trimmed the public reads at Q25 with fastp, ran MiXCR and retained productive beta chains. Rows matching on CDR3 protein sequence are summarized as one entry with the most common DNA and genes. Recorded for this sample are 100,000 or so distinct CDR3 sequences; roughly 38% of them occurred a single time. Together, the top ten hold approximately 3.8% of the sample. The material sequenced was naive CD8+ T cells from blood, with Jurkat cell RNA spiked in. The sample's cell subset or site label is to be understood as: FACS-sorted CD8+CD4-CCR7+CD45RA+ naive T cells. These TCRs come from a human donor in good health. Some libraries in this study had Jurkat cell RNA spiked in.

The chain has TRBV4-2 and TRBJ1-1, with a weak D call TRBD1 (5 bases). Germline V gene sequence: CDR1 LGHNA, CDR2 YNFKEQ. Deletions cut 10 bases from V and 1 base from J, with 10 bases between. The CDR3 is 12 residues long. The CDR3 nucleotides are TGTGCCACTAATCAGGGGAACACTGAAGCTTTCTTT. It translates to CATNQGNTEAFF.

This clonotype occurred a few times. This chain connects TRBV20-1 to TRBJ2-6, with D possibly being TRBD2 (6 bases). Trimming took off 0 bases at V and 0 bases at J, with 9 bases between the two ends. From germline, CDR1 is DFQATT and CDR2 SNEGSKA (reference sequence). There are 16 residues in the CDR3. CDR3 coding DNA: TGCAGTGCTAGAGAGGGGGGAAGCTCTGGGGCCAACGTCCTGACTTTC. This codes for CSAREGGSSGANVLTF.

Concerning this clonotype itself: It may be a read error: a sequence one base away is much more abundant. V usage is TRBV7-2 and J usage is TRBJ1-5; D is uncertain. The CDR3 has 15 amino acids. CDR1 is SGHTA, CDR2 FQGNSA, per germline. Trimming left V 5 bases short and J 5 bases short, with 16 bases between. The CDR3 sequence is CASSPGTGRYQPQHF. The DNA of the CDR3 is TGTGCCAGCAGCCCCGGTACGGGCCGGTATCAGCCCCAGCATTTT.

With regard to this clonotype: Since a much larger clone is just one base distant, this may be a read error. The J gene is TRBJ1-5, the V gene TRBV16; possible D gene TRBD1, 5 bases. The CDR3 loop spans 14 amino acids. Germline-derived CDR1 and CDR2 are KGHSY and FQNENV. Between the trimmed V and J ends, which lost 0 bases and 5 bases, there was a span of 8 bases. The CDR3, as DNA: TGTGCCAGCAGCCAATCTGGGGGATATCAGCCCCAGCATTTT. Translation gives CASSQSGGYQPQHF.

On this clonotype: Germline and junction disagree at one end, which may indicate a read error. The V gene is TRBV12-3 or TRBV12-4, the J gene TRBJ1-2; no definite D call. The CDR3 extends over 16 amino acids. The CDR3 nucleotides are TGTGCCATCAGTCCAAATGGCGCAAGTGCTAACTATGGCTACACCTTC. The encoded protein is CAISPNGASANYGYTF.

Notes on this clonotype: With a much larger clone just one base away, this may be a read error. The J gene is TRBJ2-3, the V gene TRBV12-3 or TRBV12-4; 9 nucleotides align to TRBD1. The CDR3 runs to 16 residues. CDR3 DNA: TGTGCCAGCAGCCTCGCGACAGGGGGTCTGACAGATACGCAGAATTTT. Translated: CASSLATGGLTDTQNF.

Regarding this clonotype: Given a much more abundant clone one base away, this may be a read error. In this CDR3 the conserved last residue, phenylalanine or tryptophan, is missing, so a read error is likely. The chain employs TRBV7-8 and TRBJ1-5, with D tentatively TRBD1 (5 bases). Germline V gene data show CDR1 as SGHVS and CDR2 as FQNEAQ. The CDR3 consists of 13 residues. Deletions cut 1 base from V and 6 bases from J, with 7 bases between. CDR3 protein: CASSLGGVQPQHS. DNA of the CDR3: TGTGCCAGCAGCTTAGGAGGGGTTCAGCCCCAGCATTCT.

This clonotype was counted between two and nine times. The rearrangement joins TRBV28 to TRBJ2-3; tentatively, D is TRBD2 (5 bases). Trimming shortened V by 5 bases and J by 0 bases, and 33 bases separated the two germline ends. The V gene's germline CDR1 is MDHEN and CDR2 SYDVKM. This CDR3 contains 22 residues. In nucleotides, the CDR3 is TGTGCCAGCAGTGCCCCACCTCCCGGGAATCCACTACATAAATCTAGCACAGATACGCAGTATTTT. Translating gives CASSAPPPGNPLHKSSTDTQYF.

The V call is TRBV28, the J call TRBJ1-5; no clear D gene. V lost 3 bases and J 0 bases, leaving 9 bases between the germline ends. The V gene's germline CDR1 is MDHEN and CDR2 SYDVKM. The CDR3 is 15 residues long. The CDR3 DNA sequence: TGTGCCAGCAGTTTGGGAGAGAATAGCAATCAGCCCCAGCATTTT. Translation: CASSLGENSNQPQHF.

In its sample, this clonotype was seen many times. The chain links TRBV12-3 or TRBV12-4 to TRBJ2-7; 11 bases align to TRBD1. V gave up 3 bases and J gave up 7 bases; unmatched junction bases: 2. CDR3 size: 13 residues. CDR3 loop: CASSFGTGGEQYF. The CDR3 DNA is TGTGCCAGCAGTTTCGGGACAGGGGGGGAGCAGTACTTC.

The chain couples TRBV4-1 to TRBJ1-4; maybe TRBD1 (5 bases). Germline V gene lookup returns CDR1 MGHRA and CDR2 YSYEKL. CDR3 length: 14 residues. The V end was cut by 4 bases, the J end by 8 bases, with 14 bases between. The CDR3 bases are TGCGCCAGCAGCCCCCCGCCAAAGGGGGAAAAACTGTTTTTT. Protein: CASSPPPKGEKLFF.

CDR3 DNA: TGTGCCAGCAGCGCACCCGGACTAGCGGGAGAAGAGACCCAGTACTTC. Amino acids: CASSAPGLAGEETQYF. The genes are TRBV13 and TRBJ2-5; 13 positions agree with TRBD2. The V segment lost 5 bases and the J segment 3 bases; nucleotides outside the gene matches: 6. The germline CDR1 and CDR2 sequences are PRHDT and FYEKMQ (reference sequence). The CDR3 is 16 residues long.